The 19 T cell receptor beta chains below all came from one sample that was sequenced in a study of blood T cell repertoires in COVID-19. Assay used: immunoSEQ multiplex PCR; TCRdb lists only in-frame clones, some missing. The sample consists of around 160,000 clones, more than 70% of them appearing once. The sequenced sample was PBMCs or T cells enriched from blood (not recorded which). Receptor source: a man aged 35 to 55 who had recovered from COVID-19.

This chain connects TRBV19 to TRBJ2-5, with a weak D call TRBD2 (7 bases). This CDR3 spans 14 amino acids. The germline V gene encodes CDR1 LNHDA and CDR2 SQIVND (reference sequence). Trimming removed 5 bases from V and 3 bases from J, with 13 bases in between. The CDR3 region has the DNA TGTGCCAGTAGTTTCCGGGGGGCCGAAGAGACCCAGTACTTC. Protein: CASSFRGAEETQYF.

This chain connects TRBV13 to TRBJ1-1; D gene unclear. The CDR3 has 15 residues. Germline CDR1 reads PRHDT; CDR2 reads FYEKMQ (reference sequence). Trimming removed 0 bases from V and 0 bases from J, with 8 bases in between. Here the CDR3 DNA reads TGTGCCAGCAGCTTAGGTTCAGGTGTGAACACTGAAGCTTTCTTT. Its translation: CASSLGSGVNTEAFF.

The chain uses TRBV4-2 and TRBJ2-3; possibly TRBD2 for D (6 bases). The germline CDR1 and CDR2 sequences are LGHNA and YNFKEQ. Trimming shortened V by 3 bases and J by 1 base, and 17 bases separated the two germline ends. The CDR3 loop spans 17 amino acids. The CDR3 reads CASSHESNQRGTDTQYF. As DNA, the CDR3 is TGTGCCAGCAGCCACGAGTCGAACCAGCGGGGCACAGATACGCAGTATTTT.

The chain is built from TRBV19 and TRBJ2-2; D is possibly TRBD1 (6 bases). This CDR3 is 14 amino acids long. The germline V and J ends were trimmed by 9 bases and 5 bases, with 16 bases remaining between them. Per the germline V gene, CDR1 is LNHDA and CDR2 is SQIVND (reference sequence). The CDR3 DNA reads as TGTGCCAGCGAAACCAGGGGCGAAACCGGGGAGCTGTTTTTT. Amino acid sequence: CASETRGETGELFF.

The chain has TRBV7-9 and TRBJ2-7; weak D call: TRBD1 (5 bases). There are 14 residues in the CDR3. CDR1 is SEHNR and CDR2 is FQNEAQ in the germline V gene (reference sequence). V was cut by 5 bases and J by 2 bases, with 13 bases left in between. The CDR3 sequence is CASSPSARAYEQYF. The CDR3 DNA reads as TGTGCCAGCAGCCCCAGCGCCAGGGCCTACGAGCAGTACTTC.

The chain employs TRBV9 and TRBJ1-2; tentatively, D is TRBD1 (6 bases). Germline V gene data show CDR1 as SGDLS and CDR2 as YYNGEE. V was clipped by 2 bases and J by 0 bases, with 8 bases between them. The CDR3 has 14 amino acids. Written as DNA, the CDR3 is TGTGCCAGCAGCGTGGCAGGGGCTAACTATGGCTACACCTTC. Amino acids: CASSVAGANYGYTF.

The V call is TRBV9, the J call TRBJ1-2; tentatively, D is TRBD1 (5 bases). The V gene lost 5 bases and the J gene lost 5 bases, with 10 bases spanning the gap. This CDR3 region has 12 residues. Germline loops: CDR1 SGDLS, CDR2 YYNGEE. CDR3 sequence reads: CASSAGLYGYTF. The CDR3 DNA reads as TGTGCCAGCAGTGCGGGGCTTTATGGCTACACCTTC.

The rearrangement uses TRBV7-9 and TRBJ1-4; weak D call: TRBD1 (6 bases). Germline-derived CDR1 and CDR2 are SEHNR and FQNEAQ (reference sequence). This CDR3 has 15 residues. The germline V and J ends were trimmed by 5 bases and 5 bases, with 15 bases remaining between them. The CDR3 DNA reads TGTGCCAGCAGCCACAACTGGGGGGGCAATGAAAAACTGTTTTTT. Encoded protein: CASSHNWGGNEKLFF.

The chain uses TRBV2 and TRBJ2-3, with 10 bases identical to TRBD2. Looked up from germline, CDR1 is SNHLY and CDR2 is FYNNEI. This CDR3 region has 14 residues. With V trimmed by 8 bases and J by 3 bases, 5 bases remained unmatched. This chain's CDR3 is CASRQRGGTDTQYF. CDR3 sequence (DNA): TGTGCCAGCCGGCAGCGGGGGGGGACAGATACGCAGTATTTT.

The genes are TRBV10-1 and TRBJ2-3; tentatively, D is TRBD2 (6 bases). In germline, CDR1 is WNHNN, CDR2 SYGVQD (reference sequence). The germline V and J ends were trimmed by 7 bases and 1 base, with 15 bases remaining between them. CDR3 size: 15 residues. The CDR3 is CASTANTGGTDTQYF. The CDR3, as DNA: TGCGCCAGCACGGCCAATACGGGGGGCACAGATACGCAGTATTTT.

V and J are TRBV5-6 and TRBJ1-4, with 11 bases that match TRBD1. Germline V CDR1 and CDR2: SGHDT, YYEEEE. The CDR3 extends over 14 amino acids. The V and J ends lost 3 bases and 7 bases, in that order; junction bases with no gene match: 2. The CDR3 sequence: CASSWGTGGEKLFF. CDR3 DNA sequence: TGTGCCAGCAGCTGGGGGACAGGGGGTGAAAAACTGTTTTTT.

The rearrangement links TRBV5-1 to TRBJ2-1; tentatively, D is TRBD1 (5 bases). The CDR3 loop spans 15 amino acids. V lost 0 bases, J lost 0 bases, and 7 bases lay in between. The germline gives CDR1 SGHRS, CDR2 YFSETQ. The CDR3 protein is CASSLGDSSYNEQFF. As DNA, the CDR3 is TGCGCCAGCAGCTTGGGCGACAGCTCCTACAATGAGCAGTTCTTC.

The table lists this clone with a count of one. The genes are TRBV5-5 and TRBJ2-2; 10 nucleotides match TRBD2. In germline, CDR1 is SGHKS, CDR2 YYEKEE (reference sequence). The CDR3 consists of 17 residues. Trimming cost V 0 bases and J 7 bases; bases outside gene matches: 9. The CDR3 sequence is CASSLDASGGAVGELFF. The CDR3 DNA follows: TGTGCCAGCAGCTTGGATGCGAGCGGGGGGGCGGTCGGGGAGCTGTTTTTT.

The chain links TRBV3-1 (or the pseudogene TRBV3-2) to TRBJ1-1; D call uncertain. CDR1 is LGHDT, CDR2 YNNKEL, per germline (reference sequence). V shed 0 bases and J shed 7 bases, with 12 bases lying between them. This CDR3 region has 14 residues. CDR3 coding DNA: TGTGCCAGCAGCCAAGATCGAGACACCTATGAAGCTTTCTTT. Translating it yields CASSQDRDTYEAFF.

The chain combines TRBV6-2 or TRBV6-3 with TRBJ2-7; 9 bases map to TRBD1. This CDR3 contains 15 residues. Germline loops: CDR1 MNHEY, CDR2 SVGEGT. The V gene end was trimmed by 4 bases and the J gene end by 5 bases; junction bases not matched to a gene: 9. The CDR3: CASSSLGTGTDEQYV. The CDR3 nucleotides read TGTGCCAGCAGTTCCCTGGGGACAGGGACCGACGAGCAGTACGTC.

V gene TRBV29-1 combines with J gene TRBJ1-2, with D maybe TRBD1 (6 bases). The CDR3 has 13 amino acids. Per germline, CDR1 SQVTM and CDR2 ANQGSEA. The V and J ends lost 7 bases and 8 bases respectively, with 20 bases between them. The chain's CDR3 is CSATGSGVEGYTF. Here the CDR3 DNA reads TGCAGCGCTACAGGGTCTGGGGTAGAGGGCTACACCTTC.

The chain has TRBV18 and TRBJ2-1; 11 bases align to TRBD2. After removal of 8 bases from V and 5 bases from J, the junction contained 11 bases not matched to a gene. CDR1 and CDR2 (germline): KGHSH, LQKENI. There are 16 residues in the CDR3. CDR3 bases: TGTGCCAGCGCGAACAGACTAGCGGGGAGAGACAATGAGCAGTTCTTC. Amino acids: CASANRLAGRDNEQFF.

The CDR3 sequence is CASSLREGSEKLFF. The DNA for the CDR3 is TGCGCCAGCAGCTTAAGAGAGGGTTCGGAAAAACTGTTTTTT. The chain is built from TRBV5-1 and TRBJ1-4; D is uncertain. CDR1 and CDR2 from the germline V gene are SGHRS and YFSETQ. The CDR3 consists of 14 residues. Deletions cut 2 bases from V and 8 bases from J, with 13 bases between.

This chain uses TRBV29-1 with TRBJ1-1; D gene unclear. Trimming pared 2 bases from V and 4 bases from J, leaving 11 bases between. The CDR3 contains 13 residues. Germline CDR1 SQVTM, CDR2 ANQGSEA. The CDR3 DNA sequence: TGCAGCGTTGAAATCACTGCCGGCACTGAAGCTTTCTTT. This gives the protein CSVEITAGTEAFF.